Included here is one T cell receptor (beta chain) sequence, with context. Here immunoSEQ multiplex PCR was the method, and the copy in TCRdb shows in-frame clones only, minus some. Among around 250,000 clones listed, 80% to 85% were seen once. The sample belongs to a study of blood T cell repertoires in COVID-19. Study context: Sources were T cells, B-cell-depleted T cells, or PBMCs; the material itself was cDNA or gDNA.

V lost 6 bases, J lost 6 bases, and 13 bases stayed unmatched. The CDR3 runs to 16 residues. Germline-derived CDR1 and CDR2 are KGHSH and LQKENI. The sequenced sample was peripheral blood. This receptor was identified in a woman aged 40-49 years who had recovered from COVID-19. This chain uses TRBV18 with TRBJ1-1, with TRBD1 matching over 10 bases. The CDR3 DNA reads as TGTGCCAGCTCTCCCCCGTACAGGACAGGGGGGGCTGAAGCTTTCTTT. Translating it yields CASSPPYRTGGAEAFF.